Listed below are T cell receptor beta chains from one sample, sequenced in a study of T cells after yellow fever vaccination. TCRdb re-derived calls from the 5' RACE reads in MiXCR, one entry per CDR3 protein. The sample yields 450,000 to 550,000 distinct CDR3 sequences, 15% to 20% seen once. The sample in question was PBMCs, obtained 15 days after the yellow fever booster vaccination. The receptors here all came from a man aged 25-45 years who received the YFV17D yellow fever vaccine. Each CDR3 is given with its conserved first and last residue. A D gene is named only where the DNA matches it firmly.

D: -
J: TRBJ2-3
V: TRBV9
CDR3: CASSVGGFRLDTQYF

D: TRBD1
J: TRBJ2-5
V: TRBV29-1
CDR3: CSAGQGDETQYF

D: -
J: TRBJ2-5
V: TRBV4-2
CDR3: CASSPLPLGVGETQYF

D: -
J: TRBJ2-5
V: TRBV12-3/TRBV12-4
CDR3: CASSFGVGETQYF

D: -
J: TRBJ2-1
V: TRBV20-1
CDR3: CSMGASGIEQFF

D: -
J: TRBJ2-7
V: TRBV4-1
CDR3: CASSQVWGPYEQYF

D: -
J: TRBJ2-7
V: TRBV24-1
CDR3: CATSRGTAYEQYF

D: TRBD2
J: TRBJ2-1
V: TRBV20-1
CDR3: CRATGTSGNNEQFF

D: -
J: TRBJ2-2
V: TRBV7-2
CDR3: CASSLEGTTNTGELFF

D: -
J: TRBJ2-1
V: TRBV20-1
CDR3: CSARVSSGGTEQFF

D: TRBD2
J: TRBJ2-1
V: TRBV7-9
CDR3: CASSTGTSGIPEQFF

D: TRBD2
J: TRBJ2-7
V: TRBV25-1
CDR3: CASSEGLAGGFYEQYF

D: -
J: TRBJ1-5
V: TRBV7-8
CDR3: CASTVQLGANQPQHF

D: TRBD1
J: TRBJ2-1
V: TRBV24-1
CDR3: CATSGPPVDRGEQFF

D: TRBD1
J: TRBJ2-2
V: TRBV6-5
CDR3: CASSLQGAATGELFF

D: -
J: TRBJ2-1
V: TRBV24-1
CDR3: CATSGVLWGSSYNEQFF

D: TRBD1
J: TRBJ2-5
V: TRBV28
CDR3: CASGGQAVIVAQYF

D: -
J: TRBJ2-1
V: TRBV10-3
CDR3: CAIGLADFSYNEQFF

D: -
J: TRBJ1-1
V: TRBV20-1
CDR3: CSARTTPGLNTEAFF

D: -
J: TRBJ1-1
V: TRBV5-1
CDR3: CASSPSGTVKNTEAFF

D: -
J: TRBJ2-1
V: TRBV29-1
CDR3: CSVVTGEANEQFF

D: TRBD2
J: TRBJ2-7
V: TRBV29-1
CDR3: CSVAGLAGELQYF

D: -
J: TRBJ2-7
V: TRBV15
CDR3: CATSRAGSYYEQYF

D: TRBD1
J: TRBJ2-2
V: TRBV5-1
CDR3: CASSPGQVTGELFF

D: TRBD1
J: TRBJ2-5
V: TRBV5-1
CDR3: CASSMGQQQTQYF

D: -
J: TRBJ1-5
V: TRBV27
CDR3: CASSLHRSNQPQHF

D: TRBD2
J: TRBJ2-1
V: TRBV5-1
CDR3: CASSYVAGEASEQFF

D: TRBD1
J: TRBJ2-2
V: TRBV15
CDR3: CATSRDLDRQGAIMAGELFF

D: -
J: TRBJ1-1
V: TRBV9
CDR3: CASSVDQGLNTEAFF

D: -
J: TRBJ2-7
V: TRBV12-5
CDR3: CASGLVSSAAYEQYF

D: -
J: TRBJ2-6
V: TRBV25-1
CDR3: CASSANKGVLGANVLTF

D: -
J: TRBJ2-2
V: TRBV20-1
CDR3: CSARLMTGEGPTGELFF

D: TRBD1
J: TRBJ1-1
V: TRBV27
CDR3: CASKQGRDTEAFF

D: TRBD2
J: TRBJ2-5
V: TRBV29-1
CDR3: CSPGGAGETQYF

D: -
J: TRBJ1-1
V: TRBV5-1
CDR3: CASSLEYVGTEAFF

D: -
J: TRBJ2-7
V: TRBV7-8
CDR3: CASSFNRLSYEQYF

D: -
J: TRBJ2-3
V: TRBV10-2
CDR3: CASSESTRSSGHLNTQYF

D: TRBD2
J: TRBJ2-1
V: TRBV7-2
CDR3: CASSLAVASGSYNEQFF

D: -
J: TRBJ1-2
V: TRBV7-2
CDR3: CASSLVEGYGYTF

D: TRBD2
J: TRBJ2-5
V: TRBV6-5
CDR3: CASSSPGSGIRRAETQYF

D: -
J: TRBJ2-2
V: TRBV20-1
CDR3: CSVSEPTGELFF

D: -
J: TRBJ2-3
V: TRBV20-1
CDR3: CSALDVQTDTQYF

D: TRBD2
J: TRBJ2-1
V: TRBV19
CDR3: CASSIQGSGLWRNEQFF

D: TRBD2
J: TRBJ2-1
V: TRBV5-4
CDR3: CASASVSGKNEQFF

D: -
J: TRBJ2-3
V: TRBV4-3
CDR3: CASSQDATSGTDTQYF

D: -
J: TRBJ1-6
V: TRBV12-3/TRBV12-4
CDR3: CASSFGENSPLHF

D: -
J: TRBJ2-5
V: TRBV29-1
CDR3: CSVGDRGETQYF

D: -
J: TRBJ1-6
V: TRBV10-3
CDR3: CAISLRQGDSPLHF

D: -
J: TRBJ1-1
V: TRBV6-6
CDR3: CAASPGAEAFF

D: -
J: TRBJ2-3
V: TRBV29-1
CDR3: CSVEDRPANTDTQYF